A single sample gave rise to the 6 T cell receptor beta chains below, sequenced in a study of T cell responses to AZD1222 COVID-19 vaccine. Using immunoSEQ multiplex PCR, the repertoire was profiled, and TCRdb retains in-frame clones only, with some absent. The sample consists of 100,000 to 150,000 clones, approximately 89% of them appearing once. The sequencing here drew on peripheral blood, taken 28 days after the second AZD1222 dose. Every receptor here comes from an adult who received the AZD1222 COVID-19 vaccine.

The chain uses TRBV12-3 or TRBV12-4 and TRBJ1-2; D is unresolved. Deletions cut 10 bases from V and 7 bases from J, with 16 bases between. The CDR3 runs 12 residues. Written as DNA, the CDR3 is TGTGCCACCATTATGGGGTTTTCTGGCTACACCTTC. Amino acids: CATIMGFSGYTF.

The chain recombines TRBV30 with TRBJ1-6, with D perhaps matching TRBD1 (5 bases). V was pared by 3 bases and J by 8 bases, with 17 bases between. This CDR3 has 15 residues. Germline assignment: CDR1 GTSNPN and CDR2 SVGIG (reference sequence). CDR3 sequence (DNA): TGTGCCTGGAGCAGGAGCTGGTTGGGGGATTCACCCCTCCACTTT. Amino acid sequence: CAWSRSWLGDSPLHF.

CDR3 in amino acids: CASSRGAASPSGEAFF. The CDR3 DNA reads as TGTGCCAGCAGTCGGGGGGCGGCGAGTCCCTCGGGTGAAGCTTTCTTT. This chain uses TRBV11-2 with TRBJ1-1; the D gene is possibly TRBD1 (6 bases). V lost 6 bases and J lost 7, with 24 bases in between. CDR1 SGHAT and CDR2 FQNNGV come from the germline V gene. There are 16 residues in the CDR3.

The V gene is TRBV28, the J gene TRBJ1-2; D uncertain. V gave up 7 bases and J gave up 4 bases, with 10 bases separating them. There are 12 residues in the CDR3. In germline, CDR1 is MDHEN, CDR2 SYDVKM. CDR3 coding DNA: TGTGCCAGCACTTCCACGACCTATGGCTACACCTTC. Translated: CASTSTTYGYTF.

The chain is built from TRBV9 and TRBJ2-4; possibly TRBD1 for D (8 bases). Trimming took off 7 bases at V and 0 bases at J, with 23 bases between the two ends. Germline CDR1 reads SGDLS; CDR2 reads YYNGEE. The CDR3 has 18 residues. The CDR3 here is CASGGDRYNGLAKNIQYF. The CDR3 nucleotides read TGTGCCAGCGGGGGGGACAGGTACAACGGTCTAGCCAAAAACATTCAGTACTTC.

The CDR3 is CASSQGTALFYEQYF. In nucleotides, the CDR3 is TGTGCCAGCTCACAAGGGACTGCCTTGTTCTACGAGCAGTACTTC. The chain carries TRBV18 and TRBJ2-7, with TRBD2 as a possible D gene (6 bases). The CDR3 is made up of 15 amino acids. Germline lookup yields CDR1 KGHSH and CDR2 LQKENI. Between the trimmed V and J ends, which lost 4 bases and 3 bases, there was a span of 16 bases.